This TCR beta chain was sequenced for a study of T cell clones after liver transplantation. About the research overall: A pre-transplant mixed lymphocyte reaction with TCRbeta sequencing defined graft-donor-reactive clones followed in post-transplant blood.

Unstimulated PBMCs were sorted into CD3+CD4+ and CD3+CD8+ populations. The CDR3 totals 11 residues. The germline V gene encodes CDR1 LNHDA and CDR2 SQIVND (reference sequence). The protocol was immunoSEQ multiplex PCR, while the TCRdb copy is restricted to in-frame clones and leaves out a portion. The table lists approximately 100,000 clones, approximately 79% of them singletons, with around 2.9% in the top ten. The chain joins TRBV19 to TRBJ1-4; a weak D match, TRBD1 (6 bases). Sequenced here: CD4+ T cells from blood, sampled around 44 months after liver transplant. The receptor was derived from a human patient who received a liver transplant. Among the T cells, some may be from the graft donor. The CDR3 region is CIRGRQEKLFF. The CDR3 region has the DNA TGTATAAGGGGGAGGCAAGAAAAACTGTTTTTT.